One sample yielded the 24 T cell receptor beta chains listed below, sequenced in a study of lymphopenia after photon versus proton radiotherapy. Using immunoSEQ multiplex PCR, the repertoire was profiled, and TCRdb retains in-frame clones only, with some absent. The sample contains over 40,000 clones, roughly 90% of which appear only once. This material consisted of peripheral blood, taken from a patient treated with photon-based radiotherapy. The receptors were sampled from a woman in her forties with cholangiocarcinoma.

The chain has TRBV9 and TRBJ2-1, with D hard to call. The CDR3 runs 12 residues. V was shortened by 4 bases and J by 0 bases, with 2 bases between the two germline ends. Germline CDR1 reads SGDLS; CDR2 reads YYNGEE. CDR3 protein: CASSLSYNEQFF. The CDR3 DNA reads TGTGCCAGCAGCCTCTCCTACAATGAGCAGTTCTTC.

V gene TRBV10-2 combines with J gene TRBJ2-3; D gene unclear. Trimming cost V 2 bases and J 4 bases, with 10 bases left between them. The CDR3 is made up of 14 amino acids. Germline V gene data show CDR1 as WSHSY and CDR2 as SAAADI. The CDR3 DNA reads TGCGCCAGCAGTGAGGGCCATAGGTCAGATACGCAGTATTTT. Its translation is CASSEGHRSDTQYF.

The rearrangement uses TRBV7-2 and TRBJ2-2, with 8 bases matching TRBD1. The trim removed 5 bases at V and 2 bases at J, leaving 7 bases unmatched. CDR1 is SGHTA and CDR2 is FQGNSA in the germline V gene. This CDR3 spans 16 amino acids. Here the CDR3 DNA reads TGTGCCAGCAGCAAAAGTGGACAGGGAAACACCGGGGAGCTGTTTTTT. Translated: CASSKSGQGNTGELFF.

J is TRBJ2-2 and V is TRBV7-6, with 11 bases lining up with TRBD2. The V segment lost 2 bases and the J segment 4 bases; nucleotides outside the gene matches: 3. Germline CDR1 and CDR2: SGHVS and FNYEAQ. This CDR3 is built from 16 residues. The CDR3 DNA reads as TGTGCCAGCAGCTTATCACTAGCGGGAGCCACCGGGGAGCTGTTTTTT. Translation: CASSLSLAGATGELFF.

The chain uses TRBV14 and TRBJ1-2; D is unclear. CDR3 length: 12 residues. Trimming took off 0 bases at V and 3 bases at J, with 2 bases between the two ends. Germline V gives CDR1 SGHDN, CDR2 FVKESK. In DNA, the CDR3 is TGTGCCAGCAGCCAAGATCACTATGGCTACACCTTC. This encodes CASSQDHYGYTF.

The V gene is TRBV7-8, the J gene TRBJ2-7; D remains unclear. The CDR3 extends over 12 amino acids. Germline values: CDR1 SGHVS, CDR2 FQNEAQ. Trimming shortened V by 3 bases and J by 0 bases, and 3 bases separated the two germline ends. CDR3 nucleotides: TGTGCCAGCAGCTTGAGCTCCTACGAGCAGTACTTC. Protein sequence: CASSLSSYEQYF.

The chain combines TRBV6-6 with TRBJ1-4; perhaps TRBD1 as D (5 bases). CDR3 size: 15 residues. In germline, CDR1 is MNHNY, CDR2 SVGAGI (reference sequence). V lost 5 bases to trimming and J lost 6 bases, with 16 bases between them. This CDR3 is CASSQRLPGDEKLFF. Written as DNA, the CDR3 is TGTGCCAGCAGTCAAAGACTACCGGGGGATGAAAAACTGTTTTTT.

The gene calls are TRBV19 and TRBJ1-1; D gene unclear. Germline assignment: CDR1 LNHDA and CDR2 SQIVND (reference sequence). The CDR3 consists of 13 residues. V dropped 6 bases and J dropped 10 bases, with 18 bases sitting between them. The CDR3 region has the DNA TGTGCCAGTAGCCTAGGATCCATGGTCGCAGCTTTCTTT. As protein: CASSLGSMVAAFF.

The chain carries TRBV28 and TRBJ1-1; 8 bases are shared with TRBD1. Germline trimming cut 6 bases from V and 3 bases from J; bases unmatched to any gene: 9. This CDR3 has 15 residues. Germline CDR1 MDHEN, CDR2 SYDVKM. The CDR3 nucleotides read TGTGCCAGCAGCCCTGAGACGACAGGGGACACTGAAGCTTTCTTT. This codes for CASSPETTGDTEAFF.

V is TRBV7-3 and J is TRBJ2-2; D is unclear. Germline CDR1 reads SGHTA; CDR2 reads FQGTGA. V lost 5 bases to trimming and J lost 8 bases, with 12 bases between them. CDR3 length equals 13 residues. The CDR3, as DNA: TGTGCCAGCAGCCGACTTTCCGGTGGGGAGCTGTTTTTT. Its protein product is CASSRLSGGELFF.

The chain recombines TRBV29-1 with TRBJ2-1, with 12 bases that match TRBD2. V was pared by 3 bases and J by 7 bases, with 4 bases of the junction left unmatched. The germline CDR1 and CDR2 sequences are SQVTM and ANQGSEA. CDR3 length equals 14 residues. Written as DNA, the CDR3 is TGCAGCGTTGACCTAGCGGGAGGGGTAAATGAGCAGTTCTTC. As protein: CSVDLAGGVNEQFF.

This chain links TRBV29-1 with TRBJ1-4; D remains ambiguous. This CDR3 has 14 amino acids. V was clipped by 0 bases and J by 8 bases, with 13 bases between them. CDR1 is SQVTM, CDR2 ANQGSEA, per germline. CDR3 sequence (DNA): TGCAGCGTTGAAGACGGGCAGACCGGCGAAAAACTGTTTTTT. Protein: CSVEDGQTGEKLFF.

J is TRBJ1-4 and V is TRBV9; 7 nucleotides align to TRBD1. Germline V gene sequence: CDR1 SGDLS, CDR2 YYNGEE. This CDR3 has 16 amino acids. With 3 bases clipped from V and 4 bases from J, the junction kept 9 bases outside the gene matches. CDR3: CASSAGGRQGNEKLFF. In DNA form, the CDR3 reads TGTGCCAGCAGCGCAGGAGGGAGACAGGGTAATGAAAAACTGTTTTTT.

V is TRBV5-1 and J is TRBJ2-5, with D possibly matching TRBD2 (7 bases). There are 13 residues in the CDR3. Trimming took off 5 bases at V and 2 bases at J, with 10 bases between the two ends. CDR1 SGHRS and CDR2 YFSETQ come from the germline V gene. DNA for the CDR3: TGCGCCAGCAGGCGGGGGCCTCAAGAGACCCAGTACTTC. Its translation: CASRRGPQETQYF.

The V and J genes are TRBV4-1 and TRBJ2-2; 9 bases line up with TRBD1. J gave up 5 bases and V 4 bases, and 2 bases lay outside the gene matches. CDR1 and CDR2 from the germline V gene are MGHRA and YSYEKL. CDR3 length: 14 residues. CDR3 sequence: CASSLGQGTGELFF. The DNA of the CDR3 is TGCGCCAGCAGCCTTGGACAGGGGACCGGGGAGCTGTTTTTT.

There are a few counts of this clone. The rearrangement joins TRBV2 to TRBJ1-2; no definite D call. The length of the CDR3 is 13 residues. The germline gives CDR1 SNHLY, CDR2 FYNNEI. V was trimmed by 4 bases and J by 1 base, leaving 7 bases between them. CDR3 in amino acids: CASSVGSNYGYTF. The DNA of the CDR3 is TGTGCCAGCAGTGTTGGCAGTAACTATGGCTACACCTTC.

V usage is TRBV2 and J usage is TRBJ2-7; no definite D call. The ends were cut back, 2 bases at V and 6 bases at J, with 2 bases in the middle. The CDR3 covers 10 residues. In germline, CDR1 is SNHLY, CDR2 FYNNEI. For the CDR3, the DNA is TGTGCCAGCAGTGAAACCGAGCAGTACTTC. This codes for CASSETEQYF.

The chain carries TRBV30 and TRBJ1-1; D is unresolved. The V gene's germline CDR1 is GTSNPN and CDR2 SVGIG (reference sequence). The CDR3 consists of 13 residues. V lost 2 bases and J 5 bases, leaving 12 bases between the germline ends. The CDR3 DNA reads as TGTGCCTGGAGTCGGGCTTTTAGGACTGAAGCTTTCTTT. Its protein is CAWSRAFRTEAFF.

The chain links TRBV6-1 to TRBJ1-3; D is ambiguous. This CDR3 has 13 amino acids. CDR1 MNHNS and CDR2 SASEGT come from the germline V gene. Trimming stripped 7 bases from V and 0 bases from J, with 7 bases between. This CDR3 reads CASTTNSGNTIYF. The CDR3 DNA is TGTGCCAGCACCACCAACTCTGGAAACACCATATATTTT.

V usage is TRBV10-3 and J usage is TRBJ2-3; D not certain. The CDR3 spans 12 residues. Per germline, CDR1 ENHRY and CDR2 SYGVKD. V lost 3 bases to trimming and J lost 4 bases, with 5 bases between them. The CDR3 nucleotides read TGTGCCATCAGTGAAGTGGCAGATACGCAGTATTTT. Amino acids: CAISEVADTQYF.

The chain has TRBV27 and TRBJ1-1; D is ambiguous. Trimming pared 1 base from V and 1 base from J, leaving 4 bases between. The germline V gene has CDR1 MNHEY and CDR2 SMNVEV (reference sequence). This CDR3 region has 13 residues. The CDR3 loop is CASSLLENTEAFF. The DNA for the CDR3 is TGTGCCAGCAGTTTATTGGAGAACACTGAAGCTTTCTTT.

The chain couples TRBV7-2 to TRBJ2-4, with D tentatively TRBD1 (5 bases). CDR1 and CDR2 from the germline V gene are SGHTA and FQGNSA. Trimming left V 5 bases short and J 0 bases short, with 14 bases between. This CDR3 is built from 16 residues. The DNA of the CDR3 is TGTGCCAGCAGCCTCTCTCAGGGTCTAGCCAAAAACATTCAGTACTTC. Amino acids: CASSLSQGLAKNIQYF.

CDR3 in amino acids: CASSSPRLGEKLFF. The CDR3 coding sequence is TGTGCCAGCAGTTCCCCCAGGTTAGGAGAAAAACTGTTTTTT. This rearrangement joins TRBV28 to TRBJ1-4; unclear D gene. The V gene's germline CDR1 is MDHEN and CDR2 SYDVKM. The CDR3 extends over 14 amino acids. Trimming removed 4 bases from V and 8 bases from J, with 14 bases in between.

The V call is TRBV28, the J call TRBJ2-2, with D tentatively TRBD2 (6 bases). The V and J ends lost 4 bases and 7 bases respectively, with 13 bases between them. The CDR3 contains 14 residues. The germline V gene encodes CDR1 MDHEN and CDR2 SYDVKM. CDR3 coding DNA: TGTGCCAGCAGTTATGGGGGGACGGGCGGGGAGCTGTTTTTT. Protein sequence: CASSYGGTGGELFF.